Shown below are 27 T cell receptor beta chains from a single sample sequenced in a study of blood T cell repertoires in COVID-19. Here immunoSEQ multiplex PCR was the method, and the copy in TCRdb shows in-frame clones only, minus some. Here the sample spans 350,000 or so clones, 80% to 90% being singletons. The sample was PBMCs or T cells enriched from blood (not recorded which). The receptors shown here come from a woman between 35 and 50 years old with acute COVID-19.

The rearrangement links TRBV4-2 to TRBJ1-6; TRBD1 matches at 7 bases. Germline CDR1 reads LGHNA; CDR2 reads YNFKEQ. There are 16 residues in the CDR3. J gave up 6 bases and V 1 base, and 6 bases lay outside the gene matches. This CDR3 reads CASSQAFGQVNSPLHF. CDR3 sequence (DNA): TGTGCCAGCAGCCAAGCCTTTGGACAGGTTAATTCACCCCTCCACTTT.

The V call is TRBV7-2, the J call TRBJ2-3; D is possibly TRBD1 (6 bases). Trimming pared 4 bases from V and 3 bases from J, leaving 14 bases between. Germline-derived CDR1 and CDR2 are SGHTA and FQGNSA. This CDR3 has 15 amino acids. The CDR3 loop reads CASSSYRDLTDTQYF. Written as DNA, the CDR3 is TGTGCCAGCAGCTCCTACAGGGATTTGACAGATACGCAGTATTTT.

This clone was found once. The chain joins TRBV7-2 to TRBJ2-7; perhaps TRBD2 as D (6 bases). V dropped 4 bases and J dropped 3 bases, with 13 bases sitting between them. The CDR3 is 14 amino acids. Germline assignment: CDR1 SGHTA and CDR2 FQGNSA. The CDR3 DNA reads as TGTGCCAGCAGCTCGGGGACTGGATTCTACGAGCAGTACTTC. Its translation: CASSSGTGFYEQYF.

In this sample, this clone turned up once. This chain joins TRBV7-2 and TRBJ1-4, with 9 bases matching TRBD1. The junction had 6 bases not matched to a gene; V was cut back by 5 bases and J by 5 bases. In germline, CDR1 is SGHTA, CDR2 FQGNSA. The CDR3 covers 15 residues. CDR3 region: CASSNPDRGNEKLFF. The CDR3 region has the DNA TGTGCCAGCAGCAACCCGGACAGGGGAAATGAAAAACTGTTTTTT.

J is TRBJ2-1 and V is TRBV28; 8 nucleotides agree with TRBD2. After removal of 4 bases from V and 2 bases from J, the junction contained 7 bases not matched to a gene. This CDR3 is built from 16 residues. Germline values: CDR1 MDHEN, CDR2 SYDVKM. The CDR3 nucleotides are TGTGCCAGCAGTTCACCGTCCGGGAGGGCCTACAATGAGCAGTTCTTC. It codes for CASSSPSGRAYNEQFF.

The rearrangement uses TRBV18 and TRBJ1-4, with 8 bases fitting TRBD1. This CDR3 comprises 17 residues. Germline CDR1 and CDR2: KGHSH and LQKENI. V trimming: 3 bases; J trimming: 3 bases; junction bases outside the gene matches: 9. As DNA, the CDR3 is TGTGCCAGCTCACCTAGACCGACAGGGGTTGCTAATGAAAAACTGTTTTTT. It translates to CASSPRPTGVANEKLFF.

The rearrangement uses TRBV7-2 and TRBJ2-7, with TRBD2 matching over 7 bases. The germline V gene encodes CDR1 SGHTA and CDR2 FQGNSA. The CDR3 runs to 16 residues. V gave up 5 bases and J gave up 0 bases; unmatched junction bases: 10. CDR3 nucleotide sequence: TGTGCCAGCAGCCCCCGGAGGTCTAGCGGCTCCTACGAGCAGTACTTC. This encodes CASSPRRSSGSYEQYF. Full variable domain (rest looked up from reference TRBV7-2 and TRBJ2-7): GAGVSQSPSNKVTEKGKDVELRCDPISGHTALYWYRQSLGQGLEFLIYFQGNSAPDKSGLPSDRFSAERTGGSVSTLTIQRTQQEDSAVYLCASSPRRSSGSYEQYFGPGTRLTVT.

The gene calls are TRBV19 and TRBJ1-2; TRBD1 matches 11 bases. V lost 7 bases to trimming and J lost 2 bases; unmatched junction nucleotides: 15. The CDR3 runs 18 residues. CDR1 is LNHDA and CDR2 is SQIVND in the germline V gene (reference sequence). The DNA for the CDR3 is TGTGCCAGTAAGGGGCATTGGGACAGGGGGTTGTCAAACTATGGCTACACCTTC. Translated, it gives CASKGHWDRGLSNYGYTF.

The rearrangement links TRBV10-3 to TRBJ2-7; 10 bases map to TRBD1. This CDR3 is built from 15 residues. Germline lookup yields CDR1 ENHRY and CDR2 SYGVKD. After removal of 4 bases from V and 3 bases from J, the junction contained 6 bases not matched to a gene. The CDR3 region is CAISGGTGVNYEQYF. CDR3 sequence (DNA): TGTGCCATCAGTGGGGGGACAGGGGTCAACTACGAGCAGTACTTC.

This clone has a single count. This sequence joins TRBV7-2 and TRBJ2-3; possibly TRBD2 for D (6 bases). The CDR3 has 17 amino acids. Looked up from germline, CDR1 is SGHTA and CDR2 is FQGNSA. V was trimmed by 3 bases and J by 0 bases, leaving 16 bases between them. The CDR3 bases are TGTGCCAGCAGCTTCGTGCGGGGTGGCGCTAGCACAGATACGCAGTATTTT. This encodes CASSFVRGGASTDTQYF.

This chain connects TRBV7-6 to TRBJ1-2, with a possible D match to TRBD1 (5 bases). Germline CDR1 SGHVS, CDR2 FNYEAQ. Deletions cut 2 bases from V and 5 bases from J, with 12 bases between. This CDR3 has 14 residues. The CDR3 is CASSLSGASYGYTF. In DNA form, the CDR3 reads TGTGCCAGCAGCTTAAGCGGGGCCTCATATGGCTACACCTTC.

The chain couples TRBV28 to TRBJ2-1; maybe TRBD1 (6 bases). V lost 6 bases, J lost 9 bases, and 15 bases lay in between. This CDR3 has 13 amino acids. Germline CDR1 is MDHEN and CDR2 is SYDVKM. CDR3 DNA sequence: TGTGCCAGCAGGCCTACAGGGAGTGGTGAGCAGTTCTTC. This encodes CASRPTGSGEQFF.

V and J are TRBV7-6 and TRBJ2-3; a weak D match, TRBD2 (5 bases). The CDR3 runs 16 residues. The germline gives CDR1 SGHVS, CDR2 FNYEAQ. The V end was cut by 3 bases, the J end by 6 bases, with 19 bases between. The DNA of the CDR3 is TGTGCCAGCAGCTTGAACGCTGGAGGTGTAGTGGATACGCAGTATTTT. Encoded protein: CASSLNAGGVVDTQYF.

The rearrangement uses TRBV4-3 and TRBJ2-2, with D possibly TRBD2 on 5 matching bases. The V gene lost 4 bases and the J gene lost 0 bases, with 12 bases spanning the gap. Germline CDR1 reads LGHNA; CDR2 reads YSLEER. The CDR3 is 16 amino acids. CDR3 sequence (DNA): TGCGCCAGCAGCCCCCGACGGGGAACGAACACCGGGGAGCTGTTTTTT. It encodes CASSPRRGTNTGELFF.

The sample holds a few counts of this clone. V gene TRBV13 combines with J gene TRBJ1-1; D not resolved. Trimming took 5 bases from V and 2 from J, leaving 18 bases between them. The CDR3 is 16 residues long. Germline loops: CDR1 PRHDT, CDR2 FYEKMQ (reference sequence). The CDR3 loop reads CASSPSEARDNTEAFF. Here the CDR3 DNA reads TGTGCCAGCAGCCCCTCAGAAGCGAGGGATAACACTGAAGCTTTCTTT.

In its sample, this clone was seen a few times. DNA of the CDR3: TGCAGCGTTGAGGACGACAGGGGCAACAATCAGCCCCAGCATTTT. The encoded protein is CSVEDDRGNNQPQHF. This chain links TRBV29-1 with TRBJ1-5, with 8 positions matching TRBD1. In germline, CDR1 is SQVTM, CDR2 ANQGSEA. The trim removed 3 bases at V and 3 bases at J, leaving 7 bases unmatched. The CDR3 runs to 15 residues.

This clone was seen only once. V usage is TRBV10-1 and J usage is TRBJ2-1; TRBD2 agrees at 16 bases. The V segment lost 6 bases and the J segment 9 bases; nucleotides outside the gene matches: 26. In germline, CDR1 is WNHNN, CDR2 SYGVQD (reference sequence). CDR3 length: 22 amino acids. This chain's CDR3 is CASSQGARVFGTSGRAESEQFF. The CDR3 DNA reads TGCGCCAGCAGCCAGGGGGCGAGGGTGTTTGGGACTAGCGGGAGGGCCGAGAGTGAGCAGTTCTTC.

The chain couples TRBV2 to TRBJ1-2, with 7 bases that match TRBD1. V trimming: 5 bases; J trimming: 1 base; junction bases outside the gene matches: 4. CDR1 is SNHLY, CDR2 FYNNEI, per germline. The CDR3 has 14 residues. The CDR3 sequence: CASSHSGGNYGYTF. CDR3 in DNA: TGTGCCAGCAGTCACTCAGGGGGTAACTATGGCTACACCTTC.

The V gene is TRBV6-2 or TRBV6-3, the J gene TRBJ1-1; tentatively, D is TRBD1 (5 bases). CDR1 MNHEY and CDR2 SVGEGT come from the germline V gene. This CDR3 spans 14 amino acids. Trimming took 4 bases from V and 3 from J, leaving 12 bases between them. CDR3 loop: CASSLTETYTEAFF. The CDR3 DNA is TGTGCCAGCAGTTTGACAGAGACGTACACTGAAGCTTTCTTT.

The CDR3 region has the DNA TGTGCCAGCAGCTTCGGGACAGTATATGGCTACACCTTC. Its protein is CASSFGTVYGYTF. This chain connects TRBV5-8 to TRBJ1-2, with TRBD1 matching over 7 bases. The CDR3 runs to 13 residues. The V and J ends lost 2 bases and 5 bases, in that order; junction bases with no gene match: 3. Per the germline V gene, CDR1 is SGHTS and CDR2 is YDEGEE.

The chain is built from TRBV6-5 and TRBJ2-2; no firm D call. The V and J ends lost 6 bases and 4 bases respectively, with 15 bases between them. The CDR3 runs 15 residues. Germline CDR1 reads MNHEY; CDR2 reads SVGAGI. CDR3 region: CASRVMILGTGELFF. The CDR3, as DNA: TGTGCCAGCAGGGTAATGATCCTAGGCACCGGGGAGCTGTTTTTT.

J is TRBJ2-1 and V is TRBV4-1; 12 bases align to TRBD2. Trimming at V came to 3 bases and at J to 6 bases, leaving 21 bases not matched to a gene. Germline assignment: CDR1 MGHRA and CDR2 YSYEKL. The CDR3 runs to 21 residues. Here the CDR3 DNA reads TGCGCCAGCAGCCATTTTCAGGGAGGACTAGCGGGACGTAGAACGCCCAATGAGCAGTTCTTC. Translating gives CASSHFQGGLAGRRTPNEQFF.

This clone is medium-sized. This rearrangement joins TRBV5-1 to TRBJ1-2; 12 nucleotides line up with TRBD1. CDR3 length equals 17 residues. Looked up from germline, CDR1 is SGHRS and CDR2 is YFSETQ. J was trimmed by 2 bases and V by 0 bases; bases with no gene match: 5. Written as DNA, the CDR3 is TGCGCCAGCAGCTTGGGGGACAGGGGGCGAATGAACTATGGCTACACCTTC. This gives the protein CASSLGDRGRMNYGYTF.

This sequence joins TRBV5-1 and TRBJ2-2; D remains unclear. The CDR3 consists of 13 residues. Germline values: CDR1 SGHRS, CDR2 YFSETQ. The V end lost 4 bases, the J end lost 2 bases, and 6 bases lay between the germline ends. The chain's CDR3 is CASSAGNTGELFF. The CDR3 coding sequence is TGCGCCAGCAGCGCAGGTAACACCGGGGAGCTGTTTTTT.

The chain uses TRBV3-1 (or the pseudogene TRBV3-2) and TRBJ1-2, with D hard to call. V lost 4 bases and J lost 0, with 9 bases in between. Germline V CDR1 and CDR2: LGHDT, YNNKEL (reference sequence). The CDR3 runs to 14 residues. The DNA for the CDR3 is TGTGCCAGCAGCCCACGACAAACTAACTATGGCTACACCTTC. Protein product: CASSPRQTNYGYTF.

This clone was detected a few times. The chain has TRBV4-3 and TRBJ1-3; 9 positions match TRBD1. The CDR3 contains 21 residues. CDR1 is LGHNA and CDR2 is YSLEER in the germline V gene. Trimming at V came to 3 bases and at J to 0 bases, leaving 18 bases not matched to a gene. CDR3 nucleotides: TGCGCCAGCAGCCATCTACCGGCCGGGACAGGGAACCCAAACTCTGGAAACACCATATATTTT. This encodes CASSHLPAGTGNPNSGNTIYF.

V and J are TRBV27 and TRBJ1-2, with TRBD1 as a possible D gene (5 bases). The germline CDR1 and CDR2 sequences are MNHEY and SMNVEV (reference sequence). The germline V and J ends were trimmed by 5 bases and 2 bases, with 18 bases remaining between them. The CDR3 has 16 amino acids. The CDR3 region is CASSQGTQGSNYGYTF. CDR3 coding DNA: TGTGCCAGCAGTCAGGGAACTCAGGGTTCCAACTATGGCTACACCTTC.